This entry describes one TCR beta chain. Its specificity is unknown. A much larger clone lies one base from this, so it may be a read error. Not enrolled were patients with uncontrolled infection, other autoimmune disease, pregnancy or lactation. The CDR3 consists of 15 residues. Germline lookup yields CDR1 SQVTM and CDR2 ANQGSEA. This sample is part of a study of T cells in Graves' hyperthyroidism and ophthalmopathy. The study, taken as a whole, reports: Clonotypes that were expanded in thyroid above 0.001 mostly appeared in blood too. A 13 V-J model separated ophthalmopathy from stable hyperthyroidism. The model anticipated ophthalmopathy a median approximately 6.6 months pre-onset.

Using RNA transcripts as the source, TCR beta CDR3 regions were amplified. Carried out on the TCR CDR3, a first-round RT-PCR used the HTBI primer set. TCRdb reanalysed the multiplex PCR reads using MiXCR and keeps one entry per CDR3 protein. The repertoire holds 480,000 or so distinct CDR3 sequences, 40% to 50% seen once, with 35% to 50% in the top ten. Sequencing input: peripheral blood or thyroid tissue (not recorded which). The rearrangement joins TRBV29-1 to TRBJ2-7; the D gene could be TRBD1 or TRBD2 (5 bases each). The sequence derives from an adult woman with Graves' disease, either hyperthyroidism or ophthalmopathy (not recorded which). The CDR3: CSVELAMGTSHEQYF. CDR3 nucleotide sequence: TGCAGCGTTGAATTGGCGATGGGGACCTCCCACGAGCAGTACTTC.